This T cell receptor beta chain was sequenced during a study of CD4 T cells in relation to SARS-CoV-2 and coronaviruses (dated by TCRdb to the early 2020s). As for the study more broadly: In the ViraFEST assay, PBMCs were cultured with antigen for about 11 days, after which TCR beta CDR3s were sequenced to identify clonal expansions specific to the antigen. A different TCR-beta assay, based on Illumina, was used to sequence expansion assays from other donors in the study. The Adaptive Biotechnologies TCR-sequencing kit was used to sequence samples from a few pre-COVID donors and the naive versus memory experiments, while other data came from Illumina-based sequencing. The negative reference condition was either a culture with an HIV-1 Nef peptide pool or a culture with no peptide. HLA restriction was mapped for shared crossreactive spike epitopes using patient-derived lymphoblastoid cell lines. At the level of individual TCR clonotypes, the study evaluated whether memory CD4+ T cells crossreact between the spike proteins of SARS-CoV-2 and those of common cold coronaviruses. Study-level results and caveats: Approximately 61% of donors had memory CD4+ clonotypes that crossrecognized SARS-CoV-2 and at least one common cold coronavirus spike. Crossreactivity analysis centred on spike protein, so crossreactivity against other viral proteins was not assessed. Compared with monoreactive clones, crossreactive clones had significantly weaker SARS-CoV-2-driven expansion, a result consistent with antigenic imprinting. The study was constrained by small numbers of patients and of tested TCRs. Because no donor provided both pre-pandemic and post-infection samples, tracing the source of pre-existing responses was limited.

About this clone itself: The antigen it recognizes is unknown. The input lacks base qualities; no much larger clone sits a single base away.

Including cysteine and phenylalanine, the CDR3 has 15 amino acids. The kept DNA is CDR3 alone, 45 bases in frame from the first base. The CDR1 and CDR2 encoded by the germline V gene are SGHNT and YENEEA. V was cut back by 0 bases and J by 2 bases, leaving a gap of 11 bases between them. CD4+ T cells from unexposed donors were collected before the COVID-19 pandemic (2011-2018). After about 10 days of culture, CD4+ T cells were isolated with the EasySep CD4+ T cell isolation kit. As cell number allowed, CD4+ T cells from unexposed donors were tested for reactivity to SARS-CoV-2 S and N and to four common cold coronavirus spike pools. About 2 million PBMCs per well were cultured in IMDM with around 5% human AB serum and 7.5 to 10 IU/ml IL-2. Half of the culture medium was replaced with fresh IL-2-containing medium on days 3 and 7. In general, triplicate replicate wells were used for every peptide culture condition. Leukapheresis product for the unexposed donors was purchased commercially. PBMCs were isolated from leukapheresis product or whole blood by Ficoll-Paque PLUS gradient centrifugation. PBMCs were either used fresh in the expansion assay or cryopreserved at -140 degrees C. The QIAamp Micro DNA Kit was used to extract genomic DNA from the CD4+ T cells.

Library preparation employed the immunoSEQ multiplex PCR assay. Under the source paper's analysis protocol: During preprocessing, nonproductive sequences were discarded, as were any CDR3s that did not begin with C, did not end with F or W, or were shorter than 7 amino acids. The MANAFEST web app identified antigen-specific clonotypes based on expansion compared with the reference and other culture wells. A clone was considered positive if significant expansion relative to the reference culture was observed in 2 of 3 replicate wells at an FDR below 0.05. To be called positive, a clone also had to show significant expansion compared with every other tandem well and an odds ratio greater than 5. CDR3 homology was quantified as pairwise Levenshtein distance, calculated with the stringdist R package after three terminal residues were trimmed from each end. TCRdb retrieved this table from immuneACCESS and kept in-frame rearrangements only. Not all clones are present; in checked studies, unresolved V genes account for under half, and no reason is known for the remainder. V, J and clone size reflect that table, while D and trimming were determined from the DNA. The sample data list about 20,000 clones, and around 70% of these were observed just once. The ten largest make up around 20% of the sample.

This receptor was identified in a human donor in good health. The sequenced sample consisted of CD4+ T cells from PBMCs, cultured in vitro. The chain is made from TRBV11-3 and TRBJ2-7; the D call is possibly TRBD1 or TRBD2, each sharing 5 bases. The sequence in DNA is TGTGCCAGCAGCTTAGAGTATGGGGGACCCTACGAGCAGTACTTC. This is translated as CASSLEYGGPYEQYF. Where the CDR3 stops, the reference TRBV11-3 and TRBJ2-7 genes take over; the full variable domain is EAGVVQSPRYKIIEKKQPVAFWCNPISGHNTLYWYLQNLGQGPELLIRYENEEAVDDSQLPKDRFSAERLKGVDSTLKIQPAELGDSAVYLCASSLEYGGPYEQYFGPGTRLTVT.